This TCR beta chain stems from a study of blood T cell repertoires in COVID-19. Study-level background: PBMCs, B-cell-depleted T cells, or T cells were the source of the cDNA or gDNA that made up the material.

The repertoire was sequenced with immunoSEQ multiplex PCR; TCRdb's copy has only in-frame clones and lacks some. The repertoire holds 110,000 or so clones, with 80% to 90% as singletons. Trimming removed 0 bases at V and 4 bases at J, with 7 bases between. The CDR3 length is 14 residues. Germline CDR1 is ENHRY and CDR2 is SYGVKD. Material: peripheral blood. The TCR comes from a man aged 65 to 79 with active or convalescent COVID-19. The chain combines TRBV10-3 with TRBJ1-5; D ambiguous. In DNA, the CDR3 is TGTGCCATCAGTGAGTCGACTGGGAATCAGCCCCAGCATTTT. Translated: CAISESTGNQPQHF.